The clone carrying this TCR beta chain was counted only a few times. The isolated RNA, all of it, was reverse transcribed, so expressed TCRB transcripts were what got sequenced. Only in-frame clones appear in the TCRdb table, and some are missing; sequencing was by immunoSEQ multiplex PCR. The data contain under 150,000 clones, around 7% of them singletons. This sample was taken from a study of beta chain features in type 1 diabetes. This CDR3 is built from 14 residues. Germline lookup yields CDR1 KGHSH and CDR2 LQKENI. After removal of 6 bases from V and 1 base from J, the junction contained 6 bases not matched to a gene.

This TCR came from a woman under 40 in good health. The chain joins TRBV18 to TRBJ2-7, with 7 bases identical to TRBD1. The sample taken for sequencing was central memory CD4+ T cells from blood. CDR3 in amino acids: CASSTRDRSYEQYF. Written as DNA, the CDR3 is TGTGCCAGCTCCACACGGGACAGATCCTACGAGCAGTACTTC. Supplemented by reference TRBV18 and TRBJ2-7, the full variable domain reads NAGVMQNPRHLVRRRGQEARLRCSPMKGHSHVYWYRQLPEEGLKFMVYLQKENIIDESGMPKERFSAEFPKEGPSILRIQQVVRGDSAAYFCASSTRDRSYEQYFGPGTRLTVT.